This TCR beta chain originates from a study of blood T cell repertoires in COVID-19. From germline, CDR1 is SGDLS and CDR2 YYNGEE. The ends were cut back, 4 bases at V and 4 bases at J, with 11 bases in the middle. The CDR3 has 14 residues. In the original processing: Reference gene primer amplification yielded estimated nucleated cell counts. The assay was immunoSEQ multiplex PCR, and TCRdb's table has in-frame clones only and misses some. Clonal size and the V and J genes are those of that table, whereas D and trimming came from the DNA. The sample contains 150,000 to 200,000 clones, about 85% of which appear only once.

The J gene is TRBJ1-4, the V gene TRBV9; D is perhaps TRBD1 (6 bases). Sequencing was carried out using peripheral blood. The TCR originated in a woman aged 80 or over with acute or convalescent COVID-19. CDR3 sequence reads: CASSPGQINEKLFF. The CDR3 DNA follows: TGTGCCAGCAGCCCCGGACAGATTAATGAAAAACTGTTTTTT. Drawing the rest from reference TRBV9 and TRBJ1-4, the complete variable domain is DSGVTQTPKHLITATGQRVTLRCSPRSGDLSVYWYQQSLDQGLQFLIQYYNGEERAKGNILERFSAQQFPDLHSELNLSSLELGDSALYFCASSPGQINEKLFFGSGTQLSVL.